Listed below are T cell receptor beta chains from one sample, sequenced in a study of blood T cell repertoires in COVID-19. Produced via immunoSEQ multiplex PCR; TCRdb's table is partial and in-frame only. This sample yields just over 300,000 clones, of which roughly 91% are seen a single time; approximately 1.8% belongs to the top ten. The sample was peripheral blood. The receptors here all came from a young woman with COVID-19, enrolled during active disease. Each CDR3 is given without its conserved first and last residue.

J gene	V gene	CDR3 protein
TRBJ1-1	TRBV7-9	ASSSPGVKGNTEAF
TRBJ1-4	TRBV11-3	ASSPGGSNEKLF
TRBJ2-3	TRBV11-2	ASSLGRRTQGADTQY
TRBJ1-5	TRBV2	ASTRGTGVDQPQH
TRBJ2-1	TRBV11-3	ASSSDPQGYEQF
TRBJ2-7	TRBV6-2/TRBV6-3	ASSRLAGGTEQY
TRBJ1-2	TRBV6-5	ASSYSGTGVGYT
TRBJ2-2	TRBV29-1	SVPGQGAWTGELF
TRBJ1-2	TRBV5-1	ASSRDRGDYGYT
TRBJ1-1	TRBV10-3	AIGDRYTEAF
TRBJ2-2	TRBV4-1	ASSQQGQNTGELF
TRBJ1-2	TRBV5-4	ASSPQGYGYT
TRBJ1-6	TRBV7-9	ASSLSPARDTGNSPLH
TRBJ1-2	TRBV11-3	ASSHQGVDGYT
TRBJ2-2	TRBV6-4	ASSRTTGDSGELF
TRBJ1-4	TRBV4-1	ASSQQGASNEKLF
TRBJ1-2	TRBV6-5	ASSYADRVGSGYT
TRBJ2-1	TRBV27	ASSFGGGLENEQF
TRBJ2-3	TRBV6-4	ASASGGATDTQY
TRBJ1-3	TRBV4-1	ASSPRGGQGDNTIY
TRBJ2-2	TRBV6-2/TRBV6-3	ASSYHRDRVNTGELF
TRBJ1-1	TRBV10-3	AISNTPMNTEAF
TRBJ2-1	TRBV5-6	ASSFKTGSYNEQF
TRBJ1-1	TRBV5-4	ASSLVGQGATEAF
TRBJ1-4	TRBV2	ASNPDREKLF
TRBJ1-5	TRBV5-5	ASSLQANQPQH
TRBJ2-2	TRBV7-9	ASTSNGEELF
TRBJ1-6	TRBV4-3	ASSLGQSVESPLH
TRBJ2-3	TRBV11-2	ASSLGLEDTQY
TRBJ1-4	TRBV18	ASSIGTGGGEKLF
TRBJ1-1	TRBV15	ATSRTGTGKAEAF
TRBJ2-2	TRBV27	ASTWGGGELF
TRBJ2-5	TRBV6-5	ASSLLRADQETQY
TRBJ2-7	TRBV18	ASSNGRGIDEQY
TRBJ2-5	TRBV6-5	ASGPRTSGEETQY
TRBJ1-3	TRBV19	ASSLSGVFSGNTIY
TRBJ2-4	TRBV2	ASSPTGAKNIQY
TRBJ2-7	TRBV30	AWGTGSYEQY
TRBJ1-6	TRBV6-5	ASTLLGGNSPLH
TRBJ2-7	TRBV6-2/TRBV6-3	ASSTDYEQY
TRBJ2-7	TRBV30	AWSVGSYEQY
TRBJ1-2	TRBV3-1/TRBV3-2	ASSILGMDRDYGYT
TRBJ2-1	TRBV18	ASSPRGGRAYNEQF